This T cell receptor beta chain comes out of a study of shared clonotypes between healthy human individuals. Naive CD8 cells lacked CD45RO, underwent positive selection for CCR7 and left out terminally differentiated effector memory CD45RA+ cells. Turning to this clone: What it binds is not known.

V shed 10 bases and J shed 1 base, with 15 bases lying between them. The CDR3 has 14 residues. CDR1 MNHNS and CDR2 SASEGT come from the germline V gene. The genomic DNA of each subset was split evenly across several immunoSEQ plates. Some clones are missing from TCRdb's copy, which holds only in-frame ones; the method was immunoSEQ multiplex PCR. Among some 2,100,000 clones listed, around 93% were seen once. General observations from the study: Relative to their counterparts shared across all four donors, non-shared clonotypes exhibited diminished generation probabilities. Genetic and exposure-history diversity was limited by the small donor number.

The chain has TRBV6-1 and TRBJ2-3; a weak D match, TRBD1 (5 bases). What was sequenced was naive CD8+ T cells from PBMCs. This sequence originates from a man younger than 30 in good health. Some clones in this sample may be carry-over from other donors' samples. CDR3 DNA: TGTGCCACAAAACAGGTTTACGGCACAGATACGCAGTATTTT. It translates to CATKQVYGTDTQYF.